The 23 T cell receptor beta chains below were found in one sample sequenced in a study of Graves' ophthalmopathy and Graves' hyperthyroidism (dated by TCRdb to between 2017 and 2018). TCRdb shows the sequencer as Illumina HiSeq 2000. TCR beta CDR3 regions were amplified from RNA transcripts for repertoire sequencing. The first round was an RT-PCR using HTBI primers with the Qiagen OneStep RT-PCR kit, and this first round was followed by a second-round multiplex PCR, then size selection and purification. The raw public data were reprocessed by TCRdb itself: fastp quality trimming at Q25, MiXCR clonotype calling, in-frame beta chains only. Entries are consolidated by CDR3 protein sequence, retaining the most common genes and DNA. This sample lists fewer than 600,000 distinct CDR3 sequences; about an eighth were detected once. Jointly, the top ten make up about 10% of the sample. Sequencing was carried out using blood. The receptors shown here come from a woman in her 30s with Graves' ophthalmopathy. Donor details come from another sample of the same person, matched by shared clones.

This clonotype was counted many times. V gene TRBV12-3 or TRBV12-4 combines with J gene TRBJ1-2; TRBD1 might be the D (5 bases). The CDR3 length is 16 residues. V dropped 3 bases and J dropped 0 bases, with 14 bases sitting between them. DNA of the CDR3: TGTGCCAGCAGTTTTTATTTGACAGAACCTAACTATGGCTACACCTTC. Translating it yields CASSFYLTEPNYGYTF.

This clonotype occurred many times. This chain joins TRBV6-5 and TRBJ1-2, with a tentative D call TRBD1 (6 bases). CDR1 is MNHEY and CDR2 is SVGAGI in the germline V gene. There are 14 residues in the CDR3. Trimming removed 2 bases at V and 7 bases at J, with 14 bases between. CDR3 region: CASSYGGRERGYTF. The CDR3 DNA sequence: TGTGCCAGCAGTTACGGGGGGCGGGAGCGTGGCTACACCTTC.

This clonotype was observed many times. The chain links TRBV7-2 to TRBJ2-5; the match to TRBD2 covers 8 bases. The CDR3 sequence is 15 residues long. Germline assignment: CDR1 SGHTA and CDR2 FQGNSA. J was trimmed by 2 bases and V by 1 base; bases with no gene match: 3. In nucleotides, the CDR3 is TGTGCCAGCAGCTTAGACCCGGGGGGGCAAGAGACCCAGTACTTC. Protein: CASSLDPGGQETQYF.

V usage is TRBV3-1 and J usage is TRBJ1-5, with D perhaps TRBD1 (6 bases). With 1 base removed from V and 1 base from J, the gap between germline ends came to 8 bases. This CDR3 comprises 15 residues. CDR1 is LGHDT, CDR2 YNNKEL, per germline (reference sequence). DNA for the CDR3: TGTGCCAGCAGCCAAGGGACAGTCAGCAATCAGCCCCAGCATTTT. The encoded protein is CASSQGTVSNQPQHF.

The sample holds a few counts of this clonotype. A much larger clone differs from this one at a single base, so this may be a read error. DNA of the CDR3: TGTGCCAGCAGCGCAAGCAGGAATACGCAGTATTTT. Amino acids: CASSASRNTQYF. V gene TRBV11-2 combines with J gene TRBJ2-3; the D is unclear. The CDR3 is 12 amino acids. Germline V gene sequence: CDR1 SGHAT, CDR2 FQNNGV. Trimming stripped 5 bases from V and 7 bases from J, with 10 bases between.

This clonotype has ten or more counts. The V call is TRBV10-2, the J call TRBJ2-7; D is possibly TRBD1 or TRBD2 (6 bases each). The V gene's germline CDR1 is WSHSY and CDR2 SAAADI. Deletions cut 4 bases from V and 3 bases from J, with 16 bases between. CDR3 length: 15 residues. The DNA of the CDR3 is TGCGCCAGCAGTGGGGCACAGGGCGGGATCTACGAGCAGTACTTC. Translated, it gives CASSGAQGGIYEQYF.

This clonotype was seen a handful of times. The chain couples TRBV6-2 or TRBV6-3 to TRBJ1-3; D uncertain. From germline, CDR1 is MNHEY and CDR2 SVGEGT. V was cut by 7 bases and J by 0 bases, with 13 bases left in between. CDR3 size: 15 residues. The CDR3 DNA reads TGTGCCAGCATTCGATCAGGAACCTCTGGAAACACCATATATTTT. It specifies CASIRSGTSGNTIYF.

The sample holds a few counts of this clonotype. The CDR3 DNA reads TGTGCCAGCGGACTCCCCGGGCTAGATGGAAAGACCCAGTACTTC. Translating gives CASGLPGLDGKTQYF. The gene calls are TRBV25-1 and TRBJ2-5; D possibly corresponds to TRBD2 (5 bases). The length of the CDR3 is 15 residues. CDR1 and CDR2 from the germline V gene are MGHDK and SYGVNS. The V gene lost 8 bases and the J gene lost 6 bases, with 22 bases spanning the gap.

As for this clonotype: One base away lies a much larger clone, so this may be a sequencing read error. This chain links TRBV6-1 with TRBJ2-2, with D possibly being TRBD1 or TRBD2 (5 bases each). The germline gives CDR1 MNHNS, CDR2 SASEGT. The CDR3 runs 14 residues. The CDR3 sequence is CASSDVPRAGELCF. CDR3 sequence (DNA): TGTGCCAGCAGTGATGTTCCCAGGGCCGGGGAGCTGTGTTTT.

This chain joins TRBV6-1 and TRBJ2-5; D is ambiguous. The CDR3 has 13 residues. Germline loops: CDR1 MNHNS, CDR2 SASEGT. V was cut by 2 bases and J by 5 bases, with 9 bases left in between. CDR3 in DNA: TGTGCCAGCAGTGAAATAACGAGGGAGACCCAGTACTTC. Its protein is CASSEITRETQYF.

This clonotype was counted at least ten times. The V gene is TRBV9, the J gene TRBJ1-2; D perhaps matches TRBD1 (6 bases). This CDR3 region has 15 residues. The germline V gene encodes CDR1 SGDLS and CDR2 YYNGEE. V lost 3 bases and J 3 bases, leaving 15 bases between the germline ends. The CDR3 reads CASSAGTQGDYGYTF. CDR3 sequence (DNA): TGTGCCAGCAGCGCGGGGACACAGGGCGACTATGGCTACACCTTC.

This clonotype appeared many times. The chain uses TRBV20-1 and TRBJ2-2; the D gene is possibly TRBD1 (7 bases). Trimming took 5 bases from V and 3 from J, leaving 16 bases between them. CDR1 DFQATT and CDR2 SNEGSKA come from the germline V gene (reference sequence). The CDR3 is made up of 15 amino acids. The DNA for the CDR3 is TGCAGTGCTCTAGAACAGGGGAGGTACACCGGGGAGCTGTTTTTT. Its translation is CSALEQGRYTGELFF.

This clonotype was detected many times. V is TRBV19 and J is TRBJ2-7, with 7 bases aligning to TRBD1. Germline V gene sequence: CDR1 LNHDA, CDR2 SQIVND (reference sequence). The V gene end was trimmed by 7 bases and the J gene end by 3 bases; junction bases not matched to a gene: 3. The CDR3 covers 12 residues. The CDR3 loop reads CASTDRDYEQYF. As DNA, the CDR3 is TGTGCCAGTACCGACAGGGACTACGAGCAGTACTTC.

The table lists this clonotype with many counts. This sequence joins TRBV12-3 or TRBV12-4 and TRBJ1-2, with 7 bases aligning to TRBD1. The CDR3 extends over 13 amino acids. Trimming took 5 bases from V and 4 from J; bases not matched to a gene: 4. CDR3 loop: CASSRQGRYGYTF. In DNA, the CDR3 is TGTGCCAGCAGTCGACAGGGACGCTATGGCTACACCTTC.

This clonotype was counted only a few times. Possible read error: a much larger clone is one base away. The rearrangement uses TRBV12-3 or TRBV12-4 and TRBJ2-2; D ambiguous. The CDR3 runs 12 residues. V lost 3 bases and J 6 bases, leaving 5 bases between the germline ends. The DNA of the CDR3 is TGTGCCAGCAGTTTCCCCCCCGGGGAGCTGTTTTTT. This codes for CASSFPPGELFF.

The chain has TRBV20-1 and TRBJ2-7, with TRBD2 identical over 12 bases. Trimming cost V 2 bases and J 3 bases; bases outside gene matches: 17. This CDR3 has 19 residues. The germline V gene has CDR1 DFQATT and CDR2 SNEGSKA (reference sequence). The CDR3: CSARLSPTVGLAGYYEQYF. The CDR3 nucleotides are TGCAGTGCTAGACTTTCCCCTACTGTGGGACTAGCGGGTTACTACGAGCAGTACTTC.

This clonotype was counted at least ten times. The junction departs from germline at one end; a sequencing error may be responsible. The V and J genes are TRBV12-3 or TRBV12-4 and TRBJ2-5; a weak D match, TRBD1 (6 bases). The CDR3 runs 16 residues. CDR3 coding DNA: TGTGCCAGCAGTTTGGTGACAGGTCCTAAGGGAGAGATCCAGTACTTC. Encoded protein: CASSLVTGPKGEIQYF.

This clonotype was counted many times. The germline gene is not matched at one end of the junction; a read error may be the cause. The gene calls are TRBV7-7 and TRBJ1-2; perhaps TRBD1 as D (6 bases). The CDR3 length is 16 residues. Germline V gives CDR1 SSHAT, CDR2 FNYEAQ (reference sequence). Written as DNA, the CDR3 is TGTGCTAGCAGCTTAGCGCCAGGACAGCGATACTATGGCTACACCTTC. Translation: CASSLAPGQRYYGYTF.

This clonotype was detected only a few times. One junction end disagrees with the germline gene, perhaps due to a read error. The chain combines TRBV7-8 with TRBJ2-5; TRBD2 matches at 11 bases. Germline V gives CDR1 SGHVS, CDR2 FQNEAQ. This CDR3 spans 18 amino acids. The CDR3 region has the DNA TGTGCCAGCAGCTTATTAGCGGGAGGGCCTCTTGAACAAGAGACCAAGTACTTC. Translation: CASSLLAGGPLEQETKYF.

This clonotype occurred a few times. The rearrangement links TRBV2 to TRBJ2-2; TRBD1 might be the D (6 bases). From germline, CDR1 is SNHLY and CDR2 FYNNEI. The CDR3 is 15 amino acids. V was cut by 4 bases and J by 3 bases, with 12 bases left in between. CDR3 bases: TGTGCCAGCAGTGGGGACAATTTTCACACCGGGGAGCTGTTTTTT. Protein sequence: CASSGDNFHTGELFF.

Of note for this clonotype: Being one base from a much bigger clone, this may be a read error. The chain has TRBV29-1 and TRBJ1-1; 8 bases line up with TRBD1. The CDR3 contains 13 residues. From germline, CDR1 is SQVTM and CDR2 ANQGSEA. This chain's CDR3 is CSVVGQVNTEACF. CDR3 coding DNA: TGCAGCGTTGTGGGACAGGTGAACACTGAAGCTTGCTTT.

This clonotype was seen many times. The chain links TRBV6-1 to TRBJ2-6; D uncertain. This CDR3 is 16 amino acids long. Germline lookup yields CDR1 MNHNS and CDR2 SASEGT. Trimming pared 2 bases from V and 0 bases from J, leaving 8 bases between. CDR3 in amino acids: CASSEQLGSGANVLTF. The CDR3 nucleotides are TGTGCCAGCAGTGAACAGTTAGGCTCTGGGGCCAACGTCCTGACTTTC.

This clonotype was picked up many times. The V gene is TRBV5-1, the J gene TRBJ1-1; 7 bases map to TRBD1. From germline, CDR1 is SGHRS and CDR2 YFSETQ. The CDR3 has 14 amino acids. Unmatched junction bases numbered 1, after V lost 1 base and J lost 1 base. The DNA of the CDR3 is TGCGCCAGCAGCTTGAACAGGGGGAACACTGAAGCTTTCTTT. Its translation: CASSLNRGNTEAFF.